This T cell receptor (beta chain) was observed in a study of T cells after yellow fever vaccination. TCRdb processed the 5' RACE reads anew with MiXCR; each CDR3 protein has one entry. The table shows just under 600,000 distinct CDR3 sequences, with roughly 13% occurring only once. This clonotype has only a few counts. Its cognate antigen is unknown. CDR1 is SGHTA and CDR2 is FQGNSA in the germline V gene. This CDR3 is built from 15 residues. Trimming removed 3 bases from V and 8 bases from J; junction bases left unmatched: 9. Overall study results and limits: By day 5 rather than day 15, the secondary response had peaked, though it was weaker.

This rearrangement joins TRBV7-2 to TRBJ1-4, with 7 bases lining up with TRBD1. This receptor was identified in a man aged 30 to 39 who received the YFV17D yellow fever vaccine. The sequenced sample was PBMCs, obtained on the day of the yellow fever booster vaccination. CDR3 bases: TGTGCCAGCAGCTTGGGAGACAGGGATTTCGAAAAACTGTTTTTT. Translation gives CASSLGDRDFEKLFF.